Here is one T cell receptor (beta chain) with its context. No antigen is known for it. Germline V gene sequence: CDR1 SGHRS, CDR2 YFSETQ. This CDR3 has 17 amino acids. The V gene end was trimmed by 2 bases and the J gene end by 2 bases; junction bases not matched to a gene: 7. These data come from a study of Ad26.COV2.S vaccination and SARS-CoV-2 variants. Treatment reported: about 20 received Ad26.COV2.S at low or high dose, single or two shots; 5 received placebo; per-sample allocation not given. Collection of the samples took place on day 63 after the first injection of vaccine or placebo. Vaccine was an Ad26 vector expressing Wuhan-strain SARS-CoV-2 spike. Sequencing was performed with immunoSEQ multiplex PCR; in TCRdb, only in-frame clones are kept and a portion is missing. This table has about 350,000 clones, 85% to 90% appearing once. Points from the study as a whole: Following vaccination, spike-specific CD8+ and CD4+ T cell responses reportedly exhibited substantial breadth.

The rearrangement uses TRBV5-1 and TRBJ1-4; 9 bases agree with TRBD1. The input for sequencing was peripheral blood, taken in a trial of Ad26.COV2.S vaccine versus placebo. This TCR was sampled from a person aged 18-65 years who received the Ad26.COV2.S COVID-19 vaccine or a placebo. The CDR3 spells CASSLQGAGATNEKLFF. The CDR3 coding sequence is TGCGCCAGCAGCTTACAGGGGGCAGGGGCTACTAATGAAAAACTGTTTTTT.